The present entry profiles one T cell receptor (beta chain) with its context. The data are from a study of blood T cell repertoires in COVID-19. The CDR3 consists of 13 residues. With V trimmed by 6 bases and J by 11 bases, 9 bases remained unmatched. Germline CDR1 reads SGHRS; CDR2 reads YFSETQ. Generated by immunoSEQ multiplex PCR, the TCRdb table keeps only in-frame clones and is missing some. The data show about 240,000 clones, about 80% seen once. Those who participated ranged in age from roughly 18 to 89 years and resided in about two dozen US areas. The rearrangement joins TRBV5-1 to TRBJ1-3, with TRBD1 matching 9 bases. The sequenced sample was PBMCs or T cells enriched from blood (not recorded which). This sequence originates from a woman aged 40-49 years who had been exposed to COVID-19. Here the CDR3 DNA reads TGCGCCAGCACAACAGGGGGCAAGGAGGCCATATATTTT. Translating it yields CASTTGGKEAIYF.